The present entry profiles one T cell receptor (beta chain) with its context. The data are from a study of blood T cell repertoires in COVID-19. The CDR3 has 13 amino acids. J was trimmed by 7 bases and V by 6 bases; bases with no gene match: 8. The germline V gene encodes CDR1 LNHDA and CDR2 SQIVND (reference sequence). In the study's own analysis: Reference gene primer amplification gave nucleated cell count estimates. Sequencing was performed with immunoSEQ multiplex PCR; in TCRdb, only in-frame clones are kept and a portion is missing. V and J calls and clone size are given by that table; D and trimming were obtained from the DNA. The sample records 300,000 to 400,000 clones, around 89% being singletons.

V gene TRBV19 combines with J gene TRBJ1-2; 7 bases agree with TRBD1. The sequence was obtained from a woman in her thirties with acute COVID-19. The sample was PBMCs or T cells enriched from blood (not recorded which). Written as DNA, the CDR3 is TGTGCCAGTAGCCCCAGACAGGGAAGTGGCTACACCTTC. Protein sequence: CASSPRQGSGYTF.